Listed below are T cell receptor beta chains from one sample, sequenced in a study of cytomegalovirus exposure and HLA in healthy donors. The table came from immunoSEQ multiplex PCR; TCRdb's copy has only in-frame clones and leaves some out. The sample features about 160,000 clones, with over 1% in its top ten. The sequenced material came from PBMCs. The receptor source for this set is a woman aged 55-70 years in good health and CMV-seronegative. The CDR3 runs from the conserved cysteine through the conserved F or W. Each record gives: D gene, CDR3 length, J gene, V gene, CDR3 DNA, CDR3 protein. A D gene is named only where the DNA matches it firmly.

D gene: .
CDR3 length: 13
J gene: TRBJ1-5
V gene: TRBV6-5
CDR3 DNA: TGTGCCAGCAGTGGGAGTCGCAATCAGCCCCAGCATTTT
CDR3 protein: CASSGSRNQPQHF

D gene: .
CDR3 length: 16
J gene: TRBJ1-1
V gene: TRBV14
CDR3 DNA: TGTGCCAGCAGCCTTCGGACAGCTCGATTGGACACTGAAGCTTTCTTT
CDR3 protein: CASSLRTARLDTEAFF

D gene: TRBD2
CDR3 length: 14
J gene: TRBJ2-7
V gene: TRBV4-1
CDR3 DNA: TGCGCCAGCAGCCTGCGAGCGGGATGGGACGAGCAGTACTTC
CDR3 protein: CASSLRAGWDEQYF

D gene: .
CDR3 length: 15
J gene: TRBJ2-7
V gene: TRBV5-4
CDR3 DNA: TGTGCCAGCAGCTTCGGGGGTTCGAGCTCCTACGAGCAGTACTTC
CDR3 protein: CASSFGGSSSYEQYF

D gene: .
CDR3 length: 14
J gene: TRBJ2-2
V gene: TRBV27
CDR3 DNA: TGTGCCAGCAGGCCCCTCCAGGGGTACGGGGAGCTGTTTTTT
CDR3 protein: CASRPLQGYGELFF

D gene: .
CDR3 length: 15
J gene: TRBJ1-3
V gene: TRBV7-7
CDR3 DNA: TGTGCCAGCAGCCCGTCGGGGACTCCTGGAAACACCATATATTTT
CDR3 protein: CASSPSGTPGNTIYF

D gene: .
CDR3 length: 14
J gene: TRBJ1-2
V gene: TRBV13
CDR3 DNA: TGTGCCAGCAGCTCCCTCGGGGGAGGAAGTGGCTACACCTTC
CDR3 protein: CASSSLGGGSGYTF

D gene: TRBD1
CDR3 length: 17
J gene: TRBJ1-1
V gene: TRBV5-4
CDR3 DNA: TGTGCCAGCAGCCGCGCTCCCGGACAGGCGCCGAACACTGAAGCTTTCTTT
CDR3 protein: CASSRAPGQAPNTEAFF

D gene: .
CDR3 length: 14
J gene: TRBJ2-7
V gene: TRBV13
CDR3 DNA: TGTGCCAGCAGCCCGGAGGGCAACTCCTACGAGCAGTACTTC
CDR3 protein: CASSPEGNSYEQYF

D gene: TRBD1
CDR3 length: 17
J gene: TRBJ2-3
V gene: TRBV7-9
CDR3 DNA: TGTGCCAGCAGCACCCCCCCGAGGGGGCGCGGCACAGATACGCAGTATTTT
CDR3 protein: CASSTPPRGRGTDTQYF

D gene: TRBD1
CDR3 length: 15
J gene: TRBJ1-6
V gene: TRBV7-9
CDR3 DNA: TGTGCCAGCAGATCCGGGACAGGGGGTAATTCACCCCTCCACTTT
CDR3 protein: CASRSGTGGNSPLHF

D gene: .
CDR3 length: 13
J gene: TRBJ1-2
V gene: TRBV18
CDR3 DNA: TGTGCCAGCTCACCAAGCCAGGAATATGGCTACACCTTC
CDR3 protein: CASSPSQEYGYTF

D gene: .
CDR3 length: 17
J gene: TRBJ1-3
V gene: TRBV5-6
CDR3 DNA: TGTGCCAGCAGCTTGGCCGGCAGGGGAGAATCTGGAAACACCATATATTTT
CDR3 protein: CASSLAGRGESGNTIYF

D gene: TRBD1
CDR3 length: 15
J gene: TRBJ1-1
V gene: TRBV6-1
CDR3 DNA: TGTGCCAGCAGTGATTCGAGACAGGGTTTCTCTGAAGCTTTCTTT
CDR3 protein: CASSDSRQGFSEAFF

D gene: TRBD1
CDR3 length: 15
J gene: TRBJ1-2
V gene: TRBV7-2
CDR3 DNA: TGTGCCAGCAGCTCACAACAGGGGGCGCGTACGGGCTACACCTTC
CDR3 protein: CASSSQQGARTGYTF

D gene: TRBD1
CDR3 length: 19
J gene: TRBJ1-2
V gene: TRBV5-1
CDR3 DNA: TGCGCCAGCAGCTCATACAGGGGGCCCACTGGTACGTCCGGTGAAGGCTACACCTTC
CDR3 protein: CASSSYRGPTGTSGEGYTF

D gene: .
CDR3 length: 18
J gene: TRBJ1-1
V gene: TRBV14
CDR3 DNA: TGTGCCAGCAGCCAAGATCTTTGGTCCTCCGGGATGAACACTGAAGCTTTCTTT
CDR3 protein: CASSQDLWSSGMNTEAFF

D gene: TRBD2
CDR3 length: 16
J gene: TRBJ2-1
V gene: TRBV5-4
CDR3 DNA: TGTGCCAGCAGCCCTAGCGGGAGGGCCCCATACAATGAGCAGTTCTTC
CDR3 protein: CASSPSGRAPYNEQFF

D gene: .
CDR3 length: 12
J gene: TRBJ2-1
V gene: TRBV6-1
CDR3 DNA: TGTGCCACCCTAGACAGACCGCTCGGGCAGTTCTTC
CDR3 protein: CATLDRPLGQFF

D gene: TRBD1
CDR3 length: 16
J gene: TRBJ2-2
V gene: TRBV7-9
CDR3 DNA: TGTGCCAGCAGCTTTAGGGACAGCGCGAACACCGGGGAGCTGTTTTTT
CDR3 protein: CASSFRDSANTGELFF

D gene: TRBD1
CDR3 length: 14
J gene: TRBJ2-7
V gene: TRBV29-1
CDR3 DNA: TGCAGCGTTGGGCCCGGGACAGGGTCCCGGGAGCAGTACTTC
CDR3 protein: CSVGPGTGSREQYF

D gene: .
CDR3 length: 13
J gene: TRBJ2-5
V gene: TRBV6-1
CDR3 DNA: TGTGCCAGCAGTGTCGCGGGGACCCCGACCCAGTACTTC
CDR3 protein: CASSVAGTPTQYF

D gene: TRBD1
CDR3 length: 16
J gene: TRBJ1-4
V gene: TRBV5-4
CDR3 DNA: TGTGCCAGCAGCCCGTGGCCCGACAGGGGGAGTGAAAAACTGTTTTTT
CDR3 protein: CASSPWPDRGSEKLFF

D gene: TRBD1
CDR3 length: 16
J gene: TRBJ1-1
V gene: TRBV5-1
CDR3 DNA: TGCGCCAGCAGAGTACGGACAGGGATTGTGAACACTGAAGCTTTCTTT
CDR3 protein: CASRVRTGIVNTEAFF

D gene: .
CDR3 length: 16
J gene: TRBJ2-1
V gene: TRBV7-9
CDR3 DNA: TGTGCCAGCAGCTTAGTAGGCGGTCGTCAGTACAATGAGCAGTTCTTC
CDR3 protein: CASSLVGGRQYNEQFF

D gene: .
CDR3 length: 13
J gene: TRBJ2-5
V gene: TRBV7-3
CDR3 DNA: TGTGCCAGCAGCATAGACAACCAAGAGACCCAGTACTTC
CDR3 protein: CASSIDNQETQYF

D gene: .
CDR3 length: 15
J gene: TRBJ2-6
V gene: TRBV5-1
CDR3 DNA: TGCGCCAGCAGCTTGTATCGCTCTGGGGCCAACGTCCTGACTTTC
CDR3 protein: CASSLYRSGANVLTF

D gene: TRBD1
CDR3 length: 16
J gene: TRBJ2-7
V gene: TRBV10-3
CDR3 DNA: TGTGCCATCAGTGAGTCCTTGGGACAGGGGGCCTACGAGCAGTACTTC
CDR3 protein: CAISESLGQGAYEQYF

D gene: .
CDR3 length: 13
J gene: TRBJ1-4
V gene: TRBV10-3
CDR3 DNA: TGTGCCATCAGAGACAGATATAATGAAAAACTGTTTTTT
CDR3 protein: CAIRDRYNEKLFF

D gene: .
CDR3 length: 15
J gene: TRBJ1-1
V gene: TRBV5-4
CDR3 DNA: TGTGCCAGCAGCTTGTTGTCAGGGGCGGACACTGAAGCTTTCTTT
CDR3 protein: CASSLLSGADTEAFF